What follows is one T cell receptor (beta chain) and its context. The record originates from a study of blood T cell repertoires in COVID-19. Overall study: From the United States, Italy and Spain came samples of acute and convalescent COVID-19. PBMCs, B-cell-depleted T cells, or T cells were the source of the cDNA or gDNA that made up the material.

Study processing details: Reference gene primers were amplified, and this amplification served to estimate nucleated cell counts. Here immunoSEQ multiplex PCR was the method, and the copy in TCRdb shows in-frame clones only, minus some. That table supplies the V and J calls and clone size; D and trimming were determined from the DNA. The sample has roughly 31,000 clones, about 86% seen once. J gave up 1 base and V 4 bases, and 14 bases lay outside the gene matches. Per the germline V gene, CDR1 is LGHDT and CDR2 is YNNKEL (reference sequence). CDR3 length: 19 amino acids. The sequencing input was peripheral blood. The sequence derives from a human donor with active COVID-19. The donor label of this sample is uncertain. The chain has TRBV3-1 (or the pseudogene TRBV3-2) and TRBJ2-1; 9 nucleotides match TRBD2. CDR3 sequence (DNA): TGTGCCAGCAGCCCGACGGGCGGGGGGGCGTCGAGGTCCTACAATGAGCAGTTCTTC. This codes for CASSPTGGGASRSYNEQFF.